What follows describes a single TCR beta chain. Its specific antigen is unknown. No base-level quality is on record; no much larger clone is a single base apart. This entry belongs to a study of technical replicates of blood from a handful of donors (dated by TCRdb to about 2017). V is trimmed back by 1 base and J by 2 bases, and the junction contains 18 bases that no gene match accounts for. The germline V gene (reference sequence) provides CDR1 SGHNT and CDR2 YYREEE. From its cysteine to its phenylalanine, the CDR3 spans 19 amino acids. Left in the record is the CDR3 DNA by itself, 57 bases read in frame from the first base. Library method: the immunoSEQ multiplex PCR assay. TCRdb obtained this table from immuneACCESS and retained in-frame rearrangements with V and J assigned. These tables miss some clones; where compared with another copy, unresolved V genes account for less than half of the shortfall, and the remainder is unexplained. The sample table shows about 61,000 clones, and 95% to 98% are seen once. The top ten clonotypes cover 0.19% of the sample.

The chain is assembled from TRBV5-4 and TRBJ2-7; TRBD1 agrees with 7 junctional bases. The TCR comes from a human donor in good health. Sequences were obtained from T cells isolated from PBMCs. In nucleotide form, the sequence is TGTGCCAGCAGCTTGATAGAGGGGAACAGGGGCCCTAGAACCTACGAGCAGTACTTC. Its amino acids are CASSLIEGNRGPRTYEQYF.